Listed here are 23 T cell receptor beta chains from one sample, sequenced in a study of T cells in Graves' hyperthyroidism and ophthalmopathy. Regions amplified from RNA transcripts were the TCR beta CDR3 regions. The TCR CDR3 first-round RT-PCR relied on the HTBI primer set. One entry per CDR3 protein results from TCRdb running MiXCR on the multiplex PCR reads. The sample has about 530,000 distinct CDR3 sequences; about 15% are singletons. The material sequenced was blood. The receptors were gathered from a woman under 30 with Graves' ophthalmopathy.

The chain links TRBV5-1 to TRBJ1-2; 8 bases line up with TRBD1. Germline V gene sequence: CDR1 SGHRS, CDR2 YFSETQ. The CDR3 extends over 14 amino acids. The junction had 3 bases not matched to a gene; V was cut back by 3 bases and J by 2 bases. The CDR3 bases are TGCGCCAGCAGCTGGACAGGGCCCAACTATGGCTACACCTTC. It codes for CASSWTGPNYGYTF.

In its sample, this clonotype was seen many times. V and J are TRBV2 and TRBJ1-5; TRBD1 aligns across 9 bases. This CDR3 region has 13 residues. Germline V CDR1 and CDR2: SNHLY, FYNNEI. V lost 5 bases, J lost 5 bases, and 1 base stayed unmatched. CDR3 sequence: CASSWTGDQPQHF. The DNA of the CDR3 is TGTGCCAGCAGTTGGACAGGGGATCAGCCCCAGCATTTT.

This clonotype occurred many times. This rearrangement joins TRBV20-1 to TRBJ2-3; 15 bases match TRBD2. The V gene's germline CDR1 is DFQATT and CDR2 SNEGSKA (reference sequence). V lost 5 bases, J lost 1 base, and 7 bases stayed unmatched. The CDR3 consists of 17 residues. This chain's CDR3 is CSASRTSGRDRTDTQYF. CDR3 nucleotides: TGCAGTGCTTCACGGACTAGCGGGAGGGATCGCACAGATACGCAGTATTTT.

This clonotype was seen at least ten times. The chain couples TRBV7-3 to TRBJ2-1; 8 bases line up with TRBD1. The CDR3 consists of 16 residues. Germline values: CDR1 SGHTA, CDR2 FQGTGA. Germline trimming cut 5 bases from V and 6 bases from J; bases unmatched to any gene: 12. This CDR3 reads CASSPVLSTGGNEQFF. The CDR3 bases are TGTGCCAGCAGCCCTGTCCTCAGTACAGGGGGCAATGAGCAGTTCTTC. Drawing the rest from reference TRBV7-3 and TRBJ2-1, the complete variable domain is GAGVSQTPSNKVTEKGKYVELRCDPISGHTALYWYRQSLGQGPEFLIYFQGTGAADDSGLPNDRFFAVRPEGSVSTLKIQRTERGDSAVYLCASSPVLSTGGNEQFFGPGTRLTVL.

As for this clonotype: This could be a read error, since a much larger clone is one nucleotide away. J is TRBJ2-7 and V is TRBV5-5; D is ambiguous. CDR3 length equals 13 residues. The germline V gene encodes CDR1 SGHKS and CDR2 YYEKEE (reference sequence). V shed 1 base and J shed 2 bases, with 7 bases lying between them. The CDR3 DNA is TGTGCCAGCAGCTTGCACAGTCCCTACGAGCAGTACTTC. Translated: CASSLHSPYEQYF.

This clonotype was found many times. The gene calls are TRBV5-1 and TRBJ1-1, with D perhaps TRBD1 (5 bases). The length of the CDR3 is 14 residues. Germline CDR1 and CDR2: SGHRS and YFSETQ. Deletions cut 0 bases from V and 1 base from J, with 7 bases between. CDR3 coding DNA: TGCGCCAGCAGCTTGGACAGGCCGAACACTGAAGCTTTCTTT. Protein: CASSLDRPNTEAFF.

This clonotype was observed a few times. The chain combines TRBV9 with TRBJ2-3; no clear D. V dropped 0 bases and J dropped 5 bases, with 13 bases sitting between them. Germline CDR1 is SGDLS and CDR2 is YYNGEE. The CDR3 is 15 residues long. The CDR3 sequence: CASSVVGSPGDTQYF. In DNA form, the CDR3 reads TGTGCCAGCAGCGTAGTTGGGTCCCCAGGAGATACGCAGTATTTT.

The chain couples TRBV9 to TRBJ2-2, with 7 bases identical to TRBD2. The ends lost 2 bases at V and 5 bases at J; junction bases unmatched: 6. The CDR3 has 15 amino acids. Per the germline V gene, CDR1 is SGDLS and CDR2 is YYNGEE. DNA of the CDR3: TGTGCCAGCAGCGTCGCCGGGACTACAACCGGGGAGCTGTTTTTT. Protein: CASSVAGTTTGELFF.

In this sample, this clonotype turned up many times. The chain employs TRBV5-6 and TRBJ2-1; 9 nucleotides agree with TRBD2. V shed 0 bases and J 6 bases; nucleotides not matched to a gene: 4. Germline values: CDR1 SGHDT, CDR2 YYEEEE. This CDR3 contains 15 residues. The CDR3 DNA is TGTGCCAGCAGCTTGGAACTAGCGGGTGGCAATGAGCAGTTCTTC. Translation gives CASSLELAGGNEQFF.

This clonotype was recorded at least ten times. The CDR3, as DNA: TGTGCCAGCAGCCAAGAAGATAGCGTGGGCACAGATACGCAGTATTTT. Translation gives CASSQEDSVGTDTQYF. The rearrangement uses TRBV3-1 and TRBJ2-3, with D possibly TRBD2 on 5 matching bases. The V gene lost 0 bases and the J gene lost 1 base, with 11 bases spanning the gap. This CDR3 comprises 16 residues. CDR1 is LGHDT, CDR2 YNNKEL, per germline (reference sequence).

CDR3 region: CASSLRAYTGELFF. DNA of the CDR3: TGTGCCAGCAGCTTAAGGGCGTACACCGGGGAGCTGTTTTTT. The chain uses TRBV13 and TRBJ2-2; D gene ambiguous. The V gene's germline CDR1 is PRHDT and CDR2 FYEKMQ (reference sequence). V lost 2 bases and J 3 bases, leaving 7 bases between the germline ends. The CDR3 totals 14 residues.

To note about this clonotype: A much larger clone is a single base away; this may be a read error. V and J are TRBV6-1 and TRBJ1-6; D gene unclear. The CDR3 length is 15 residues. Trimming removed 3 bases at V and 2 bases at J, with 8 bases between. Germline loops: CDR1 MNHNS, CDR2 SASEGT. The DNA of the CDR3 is TGTGCCAGCAGTGAGGGGTCTCCCTATAATTCACCCCTCCACTTT. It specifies CASSEGSPYNSPLHF.

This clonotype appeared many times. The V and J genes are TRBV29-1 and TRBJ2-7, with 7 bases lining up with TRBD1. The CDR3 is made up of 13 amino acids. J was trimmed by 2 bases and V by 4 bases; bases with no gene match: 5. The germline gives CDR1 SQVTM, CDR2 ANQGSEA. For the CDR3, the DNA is TGCAGCGTTGTCCGGGACAGCACCTACGAGCAGTACTTC. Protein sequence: CSVVRDSTYEQYF.

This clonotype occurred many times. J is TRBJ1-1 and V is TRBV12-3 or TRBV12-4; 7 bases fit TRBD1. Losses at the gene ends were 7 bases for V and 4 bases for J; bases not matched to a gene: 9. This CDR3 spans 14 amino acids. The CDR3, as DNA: TGTGCCAGCACCAGACAGGGAGGAGGCACTGAAGCTTTCTTT. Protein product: CASTRQGGGTEAFF.

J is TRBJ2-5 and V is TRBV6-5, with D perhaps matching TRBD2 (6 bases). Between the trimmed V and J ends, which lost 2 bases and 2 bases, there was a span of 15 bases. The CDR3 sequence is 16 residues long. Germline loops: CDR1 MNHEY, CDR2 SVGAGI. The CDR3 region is CASSYLSMGGQETQYF. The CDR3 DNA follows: TGTGCCAGCAGTTACCTCAGTATGGGGGGTCAAGAGACCCAGTACTTC.

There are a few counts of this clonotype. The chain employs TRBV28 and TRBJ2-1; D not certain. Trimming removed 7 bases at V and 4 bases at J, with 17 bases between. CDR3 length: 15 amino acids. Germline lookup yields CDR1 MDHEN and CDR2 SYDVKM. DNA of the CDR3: TGTGCCAGCACCGGGCGACCCCACACGTACAATGAGCAGTTCTTC. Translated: CASTGRPHTYNEQFF.

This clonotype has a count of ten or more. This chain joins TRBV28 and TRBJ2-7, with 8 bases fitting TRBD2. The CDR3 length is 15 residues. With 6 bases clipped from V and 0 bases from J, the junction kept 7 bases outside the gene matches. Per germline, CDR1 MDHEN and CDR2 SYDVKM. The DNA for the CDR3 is TGTGCCAGCAGCCCTCCTGCGGGGGGCTCCTACGAGCAGTACTTC. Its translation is CASSPPAGGSYEQYF.

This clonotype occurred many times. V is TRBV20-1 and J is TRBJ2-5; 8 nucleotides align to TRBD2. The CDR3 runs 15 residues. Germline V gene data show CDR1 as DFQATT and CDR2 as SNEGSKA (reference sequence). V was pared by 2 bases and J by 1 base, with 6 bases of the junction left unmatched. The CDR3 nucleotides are TGCAGTGCTAGAACAGTACTAGCGGCCCAAGAGACCCAGTACTTC. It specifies CSARTVLAAQETQYF.

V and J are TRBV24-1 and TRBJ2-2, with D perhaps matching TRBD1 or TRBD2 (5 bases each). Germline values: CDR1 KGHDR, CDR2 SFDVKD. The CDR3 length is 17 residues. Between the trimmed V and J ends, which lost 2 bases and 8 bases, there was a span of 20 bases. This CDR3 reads CATSDSTAYPGRGELFF. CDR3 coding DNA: TGTGCCACCAGTGATTCGACAGCGTACCCGGGACGGGGGGAGCTGTTTTTT.

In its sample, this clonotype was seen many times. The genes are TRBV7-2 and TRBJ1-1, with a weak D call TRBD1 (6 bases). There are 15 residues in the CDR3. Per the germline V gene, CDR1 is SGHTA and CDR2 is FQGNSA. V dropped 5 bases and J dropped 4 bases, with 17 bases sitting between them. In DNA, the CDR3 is TGTGCCAGCAGCGGGGGCAGAGGCAGGGCCACTGAAGCTTTCTTT. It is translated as CASSGGRGRATEAFF.

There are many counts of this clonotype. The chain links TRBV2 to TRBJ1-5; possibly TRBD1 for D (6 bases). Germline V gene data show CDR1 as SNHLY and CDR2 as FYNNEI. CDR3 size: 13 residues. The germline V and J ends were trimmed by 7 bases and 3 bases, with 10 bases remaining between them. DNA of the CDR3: TGTGCCAGCACAGGGGAAGACAATCAGCCCCAGCATTTT. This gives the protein CASTGEDNQPQHF.

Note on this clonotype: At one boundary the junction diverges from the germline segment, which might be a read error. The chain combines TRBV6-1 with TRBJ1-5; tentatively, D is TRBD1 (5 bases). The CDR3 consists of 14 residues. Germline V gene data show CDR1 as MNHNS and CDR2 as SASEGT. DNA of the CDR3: TGTGCCAGCGGCGCGAGGGGTGGGAATCGGCCCCAGCATTTT. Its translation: CASGARGGNRPQHF.

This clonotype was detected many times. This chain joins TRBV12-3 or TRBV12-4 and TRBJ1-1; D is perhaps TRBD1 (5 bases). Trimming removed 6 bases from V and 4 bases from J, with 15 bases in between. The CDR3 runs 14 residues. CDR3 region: CASRQNRGGTEAFF. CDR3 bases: TGTGCCAGCAGACAGAACCGGGGGGGCACTGAAGCTTTCTTT.